This T cell receptor beta chain appears in the sequencing data of a study of blood T cell repertoires in COVID-19. Sequencing was performed with immunoSEQ multiplex PCR; in TCRdb, only in-frame clones are kept and a portion is missing. The table has a few hundred thousand clones, approximately 90% seen once. The germline V gene encodes CDR1 SGDLS and CDR2 YYNGEE. Germline trimming cut 2 bases from V and 6 bases from J; bases unmatched to any gene: 7. The CDR3 is 15 amino acids. What was sequenced was PBMCs or T cells enriched from blood (not recorded which). This sequence joins TRBV9 and TRBJ2-1; TRBD2 agrees at 8 bases. The TCR comes from a woman aged 55-69 years in a cohort exposed to, infected with or recovered from COVID-19 (not recorded which). The CDR3 is CASSVSGMEGNEQFF. The CDR3 DNA sequence: TGTGCCAGCAGCGTTAGCGGGATGGAAGGCAATGAGCAGTTCTTC.